The 29 T cell receptor beta chains in this list originate from one sample, sequenced in a study of breast tumors, draining lymph nodes, adjacent tissues (TCRdb year 2016). Preparation of the library involved multiplex PCR. Sequencing used an Illumina HiSeq 2000. TCRdb reran the public reads through fastp at Q25 and MiXCR, keeping productive beta chains. Under each unique CDR3 protein, matching rows form one entry showing the most common genes and DNA. Recorded for this sample are 17,000 or so distinct CDR3 sequences; just under 45% of them occurred a single time. The ten biggest clones cover about an eighth of the sample. The sample taken for sequencing was tumor-adjacent breast tissue. These receptors all stem from a female donor with breast cancer. Some clones in this sample may be carry-over from other donors' samples.

The table lists this clonotype with a few counts. This chain uses TRBV5-8 with TRBJ1-2, with 12 bases aligning to TRBD1. Germline CDR1 is SGHTS and CDR2 is YDEGEE. The CDR3 has 16 residues. Trimming removed 0 bases from V and 7 bases from J; junction bases left unmatched: 7. The CDR3 is CASSLVSGTGGTGYTF. The CDR3 bases are TGTGCCAGCAGCTTGGTATCCGGGACAGGGGGCACTGGCTACACCTTC.

At least ten counts were recorded for this clonotype. Given a much more abundant clone one base away, this may be a read error. This is likely a read error, given that the CDR3 carries no conserved phenylalanine or tryptophan at its end. This chain connects TRBV19 to TRBJ2-5; D not resolved. The CDR3 covers 16 residues. V was clipped by 2 bases and J by 3 bases, with 16 bases between them. Germline-derived CDR1 and CDR2 are LNHDA and SQIVND (reference sequence). The CDR3 region has the DNA TGTGCCAGTAGTATATATGGCTCGACACGAAAAGAGACCCAGTACTCC. Translation: CASSIYGSTRKETQYS.

The rearrangement joins TRBV19 to TRBJ1-2; 7 bases align to TRBD1. V shed 6 bases and J 0 bases; nucleotides not matched to a gene: 4. Per germline, CDR1 LNHDA and CDR2 SQIVND (reference sequence). The CDR3 spans 14 residues. The CDR3 loop reads CASSDRVPNYGYTF. The CDR3 DNA follows: TGTGCCAGTAGCGACAGGGTTCCTAACTATGGCTACACCTTC.

The genes are TRBV20-1 and TRBJ2-1, with 11 bases that match TRBD2. V lost 2 bases to trimming and J lost 9 bases; unmatched junction nucleotides: 6. Germline-derived CDR1 and CDR2 are DFQATT and SNEGSKA (reference sequence). The CDR3 has 14 amino acids. The CDR3 loop is CSARLTSGESEQFF. The CDR3 DNA is TGCAGTGCTAGACTGACTAGCGGGGAAAGTGAGCAGTTCTTC.

The genes are TRBV5-8 and TRBJ2-7; D may be TRBD1 (6 bases). The CDR3 extends over 16 amino acids. Germline assignment: CDR1 SGHTS and CDR2 YDEGEE. V lost 3 bases and J 5 bases, leaving 21 bases between the germline ends. This chain's CDR3 is CASSYLRQASGHEQYF. The DNA of the CDR3 is TGTGCCAGCAGCTATCTCAGACAGGCTTCGGGACACGAGCAGTACTTC.

The V gene is TRBV5-8, the J gene TRBJ2-2; 10 bases line up with TRBD2. CDR3 length: 14 residues. From germline, CDR1 is SGHTS and CDR2 YDEGEE. Trimming cost V 9 bases and J 0 bases; bases outside gene matches: 2. The CDR3: CATLAGANTGELFF. The CDR3 nucleotides are TGTGCCACCCTAGCGGGAGCGAACACCGGGGAGCTGTTTTTT.

This clonotype has at least ten counts. It may be a read error: a sequence one base away is much more abundant. This chain uses TRBV6-4 with TRBJ2-1, with TRBD2 matching 8 bases. CDR1 MRHNA and CDR2 SNTAGT come from the germline V gene. V gave up 5 bases and J gave up 10 bases; unmatched junction bases: 7. The CDR3 length is 13 residues. The DNA for the CDR3 is TGTGCCAGCAGTCAAGCGGGAGAGCGGGAGCAGTTCTTC. Amino acid sequence: CASSQAGEREQFF.

Comments on this clonotype: Without the conserved terminal phenylalanine or tryptophan, this CDR3 likely stems from a read error. V and J are TRBV18 and TRBJ2-4; no definite D call. In germline, CDR1 is KGHSH, CDR2 LQKENI. The CDR3 covers 17 residues. V lost 0 bases to trimming and J lost 0 bases, with 12 bases between them. In DNA, the CDR3 is TGTGCCAGCTCACCACCGAAAACCGGCCTAGCCAAAAACATTCAGTACTTG. Translated, it gives CASSPPKTGLAKNIQYL.

This chain links TRBV20-1 with TRBJ1-4; a possible D gene is TRBD1 (5 bases). This CDR3 region has 14 residues. V gave up 3 bases and J gave up 8 bases, with 16 bases separating them. CDR1 and CDR2 (germline): DFQATT, SNEGSKA (reference sequence). CDR3 DNA: TGCAGTGCTAGTTGGGGCTCGGGTGGGGAAAAACTGTTTTTT. Translating gives CSASWGSGGEKLFF.

The chain carries TRBV5-4 and TRBJ2-3, with D perhaps TRBD1 (5 bases). The CDR3 consists of 15 residues. Germline values: CDR1 SGHNT, CDR2 YYREEE (reference sequence). With 4 bases removed from V and 0 bases from J, the gap between germline ends came to 12 bases. Here the CDR3 reads CASSVGHPSTDTQYF. The CDR3 nucleotides read TGTGCCAGCAGCGTAGGACACCCTAGCACAGATACGCAGTATTTT.

This rearrangement joins TRBV7-9 to TRBJ2-7; tentative D call: TRBD1 (5 bases). Trimming stripped 2 bases from V and 5 bases from J, with 10 bases between. Germline CDR1 and CDR2: SEHNR and FQNEAQ (reference sequence). The CDR3 runs 13 residues. DNA of the CDR3: TGTGCCAGCAGCTTAAGGGGTATCGACGAGCAGTACTTC. It encodes CASSLRGIDEQYF.

On this clonotype: At one of its ends the junction is not consistent with the germline gene, which may arise from a read error. The rearrangement joins TRBV7-2 to TRBJ2-5; no clear D. The CDR3 totals 14 residues. The germline CDR1 and CDR2 sequences are SGHTA and FQGNSA. The CDR3, as DNA: TGTGCCAGCAGCTTTCCCCGGTTCCAAGAGACCCAATACTTC. It translates to CASSFPRFQETQYF.

Within the sample, this clonotype is medium-sized. This chain connects TRBV7-9 to TRBJ2-5, with TRBD2 matching 9 bases. The CDR3 length is 15 residues. Germline trimming cut 2 bases from V and 5 bases from J; bases unmatched to any gene: 6. Germline assignment: CDR1 SEHNR and CDR2 FQNEAQ (reference sequence). The CDR3, as DNA: TGTGCCAGCAGCTTATACGGACTAGCGTCGGAGACCCAGTACTTC. This encodes CASSLYGLASETQYF.

This clonotype qualifies as medium-sized. This chain connects TRBV9 to TRBJ2-2, with D possibly TRBD2 on 5 matching bases. There are 16 residues in the CDR3. Germline V gene data show CDR1 as SGDLS and CDR2 as YYNGEE. The V gene lost 4 bases and the J gene lost 3 bases, with 16 bases spanning the gap. DNA for the CDR3: TGTGCCAGCAGCCCCCATTCTAGCAGCTACACCGGGGAGCTGTTTTTT. Translation: CASSPHSSSYTGELFF.

This chain joins TRBV2 and TRBJ2-3; D is uncertain. This CDR3 comprises 15 residues. From germline, CDR1 is SNHLY and CDR2 FYNNEI. The ends were cut back, 5 bases at V and 3 bases at J, with 15 bases in the middle. CDR3 protein: CASSRFGERTDTQYF. The CDR3 coding sequence is TGTGCCAGCAGTCGATTTGGCGAGAGGACAGATACGCAGTATTTT.

This clonotype appeared many times. V usage is TRBV9 and J usage is TRBJ2-3; D call uncertain. Germline V gives CDR1 SGDLS, CDR2 YYNGEE. Trimming cost V 3 bases and J 4 bases, with 6 bases left between them. The CDR3 totals 12 residues. CDR3 sequence (DNA): TGTGCCAGCAGCGCCGAGGCAGATACGCAGTATTTT. Translating it yields CASSAEADTQYF.

Many counts were recorded for this clonotype. DNA of the CDR3: TGTGCCAGCAGCACTAGCGGGAGCGGGGAGCAGTTCTTC. This sequence encodes CASSTSGSGEQFF. The rearrangement uses TRBV7-3 and TRBJ2-1, with 11 bases identical to TRBD2. V shed 5 bases, J shed 10 bases, and the junction held 4 bases outside the gene matches. This CDR3 has 13 amino acids. Germline V CDR1 and CDR2: SGHTA, FQGTGA.

At least ten counts were recorded for this clonotype. V usage is TRBV5-8 and J usage is TRBJ2-2; D is possibly TRBD2 (5 bases). Looked up from germline, CDR1 is SGHTS and CDR2 is YDEGEE. With 5 bases removed from V and 2 bases from J, the gap between germline ends came to 13 bases. The CDR3 contains 15 residues. The CDR3 coding sequence is TGTGCCAGCAGGATCGGGATCAGAAACACCGGGGAGCTGTTTTTT. Translation gives CASRIGIRNTGELFF.

This clonotype is labeled as medium-sized. The V gene is TRBV7-9, the J gene TRBJ2-2, with 8 bases identical to TRBD1. Germline CDR1 reads SEHNR; CDR2 reads FQNEAQ (reference sequence). V dropped 5 bases and J dropped 7; count of bases not matched to a gene: 15. The CDR3 covers 17 residues. The CDR3 DNA reads as TGTGCCAGCAGCCCGGGCGACAGGGGTAGAAAGGGCGGGGAGCTGTTTTTT. It translates to CASSPGDRGRKGGELFF.

Comments on this clonotype: This likely comes from a read error, as the CDR3 has no conserved phenylalanine or tryptophan at its end. The chain is built from TRBV4-2 and TRBJ2-3; 10 bases match TRBD2. CDR3 length: 17 amino acids. V trimming: 4 bases; J trimming: 3 bases; junction bases outside the gene matches: 10. Germline V gives CDR1 LGHNA, CDR2 YNFKEQ. In DNA form, the CDR3 reads TGTGCCAGCAGCCCGATGGGGACTAGCGCGGTTACAGATACGCAGTATTCT. It codes for CASSPMGTSAVTDTQYS.

The rearrangement links TRBV2 to TRBJ2-7; 13 bases match TRBD2. Germline loops: CDR1 SNHLY, CDR2 FYNNEI. V was pared by 7 bases and J by 4 bases, with 7 bases of the junction left unmatched. The length of the CDR3 is 15 residues. The CDR3 sequence: CASTRLAGGGYEQYF. The CDR3 DNA reads as TGTGCCAGCACCCGACTAGCGGGGGGAGGATACGAGCAGTACTTC.

As regards this clonotype: At one boundary the junction diverges from the germline segment, which might be a read error. The chain employs TRBV6-2 or TRBV6-3 and TRBJ2-1, with D perhaps being TRBD1 or TRBD2 (6 bases each). The germline CDR1 and CDR2 sequences are MNHEY and SVGEGT. This CDR3 comprises 17 residues. CDR3 in amino acids: CASSHSRSGGAYNEQFF. The CDR3 coding sequence is TGTGCCAGCAGTCACTCGCGGTCCGGGGGCGCATACAATGAGCAGTTCTTC.

The V gene is TRBV6-5, the J gene TRBJ2-7; 8 positions agree with TRBD1. Per the germline V gene, CDR1 is MNHEY and CDR2 is SVGAGI. Trimming at V came to 4 bases and at J to 4 bases, leaving 15 bases not matched to a gene. The CDR3 consists of 17 residues. The CDR3 coding sequence is TGTGCCAGCAGTTCAGACTGGAGGACAGGGAGCGAATACGAGCAGTACTTC. Residues: CASSSDWRTGSEYEQYF.

Within the sample, this clonotype is medium-sized (0.01 to 0.1%). CDR3 sequence (DNA): TGTGCCAGCAGTTTCGGACTAAGTAGAAACTACGAGCAGTACTTC. Translated: CASSFGLSRNYEQYF. The genes are TRBV12-3 or TRBV12-4 and TRBJ2-7, with a weak D call TRBD2 (6 bases). The CDR3 sequence is 15 residues long. The ends were cut back, 3 bases at V and 3 bases at J, with 15 bases in the middle.

Comments on this clonotype: Relative to the germline gene, one junction end is altered; a read error may explain this. The rearrangement joins TRBV3-1 to TRBJ2-1, with D maybe TRBD1 (5 bases). CDR3 length: 14 amino acids. Germline CDR1 reads LGHDT; CDR2 reads YNNKEL (reference sequence). CDR3 in amino acids: CPSSSRVSDNEQFF. The CDR3 DNA reads TGTCCCAGCAGTAGCAGGGTATCGGACAATGAGCAGTTCTTC.

This clonotype occurred many times. A junction end diverges from the germline sequence, so it may reflect a read error. The chain has TRBV2 and TRBJ2-5; 12 nucleotides agree with TRBD2. The length of the CDR3 is 11 residues. Germline CDR1 reads SNHLY; CDR2 reads FYNNEI. Written as DNA, the CDR3 is TGTGCCAGCAGTCTAGCGGGAGGGTTAGTCTTC. Its translation: CASSLAGGLVF.

This clonotype was observed at least ten times. J is TRBJ1-1 and V is TRBV7-6; no firm D call. Between the trimmed V and J ends, which lost 1 base and 0 bases, there was a span of 9 bases. The CDR3 sequence is 15 residues long. Germline CDR1 SGHVS, CDR2 FNYEAQ. The CDR3 reads CASSLDLGVNTEAFF. CDR3 in DNA: TGTGCCAGCAGCTTAGATCTGGGAGTGAACACTGAAGCTTTCTTT.

This clonotype has at least ten counts. The chain combines TRBV18 with TRBJ2-7; no definite D call. The CDR3 contains 13 residues. Germline assignment: CDR1 KGHSH and CDR2 LQKENI. V lost 0 bases and J lost 4, with 7 bases in between. CDR3 DNA sequence: TGTGCCAGCTCACCACCGGGCGCTTACGAGCAGTACTTC. Protein: CASSPPGAYEQYF.

This clonotype came up many times. The chain carries TRBV19 and TRBJ2-3, with D perhaps TRBD1 or TRBD2 (6 bases each). The V gene's germline CDR1 is LNHDA and CDR2 SQIVND (reference sequence). The CDR3 is 15 residues long. Between the trimmed V and J ends, which lost 6 bases and 0 bases, there was a span of 13 bases. The CDR3 DNA reads as TGTGCCAGTAGGCCCGGGGGCGCTAGCACAGATACGCAGTATTTT. Translation: CASRPGGASTDTQYF.